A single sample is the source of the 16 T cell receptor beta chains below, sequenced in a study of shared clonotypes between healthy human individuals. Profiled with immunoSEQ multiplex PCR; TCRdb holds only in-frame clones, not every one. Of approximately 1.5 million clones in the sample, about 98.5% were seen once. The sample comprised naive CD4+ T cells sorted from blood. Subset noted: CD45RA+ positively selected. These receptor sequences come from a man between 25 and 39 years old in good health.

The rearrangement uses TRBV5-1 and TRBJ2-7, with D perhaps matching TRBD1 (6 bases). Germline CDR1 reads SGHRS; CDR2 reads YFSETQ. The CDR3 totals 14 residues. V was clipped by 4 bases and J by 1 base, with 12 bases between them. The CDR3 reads CASSLGDTSYEQYF. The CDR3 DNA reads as TGCGCCAGCAGCCTGGGGGACACGTCCTACGAGCAGTACTTC.

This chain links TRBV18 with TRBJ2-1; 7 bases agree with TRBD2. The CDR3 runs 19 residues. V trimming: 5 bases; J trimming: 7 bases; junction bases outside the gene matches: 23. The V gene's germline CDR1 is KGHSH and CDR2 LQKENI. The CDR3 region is CASSEARSGRGSGRNEQFF. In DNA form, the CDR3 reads TGTGCCAGCTCAGAAGCCCGAAGCGGGCGGGGGTCTGGGCGGAATGAGCAGTTCTTC.

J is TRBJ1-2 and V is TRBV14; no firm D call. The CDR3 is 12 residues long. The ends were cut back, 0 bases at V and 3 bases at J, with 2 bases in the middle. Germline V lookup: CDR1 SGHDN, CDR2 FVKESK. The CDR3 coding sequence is TGTGCCAGCAGCCAAGATGACTATGGCTACACCTTC. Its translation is CASSQDDYGYTF.

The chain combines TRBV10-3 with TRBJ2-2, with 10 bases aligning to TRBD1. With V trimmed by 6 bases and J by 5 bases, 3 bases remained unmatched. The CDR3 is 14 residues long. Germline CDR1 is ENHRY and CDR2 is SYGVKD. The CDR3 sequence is CAISGDRGTGELFF. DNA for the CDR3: TGTGCCATCAGCGGGGACAGGGGAACCGGGGAGCTGTTTTTT.

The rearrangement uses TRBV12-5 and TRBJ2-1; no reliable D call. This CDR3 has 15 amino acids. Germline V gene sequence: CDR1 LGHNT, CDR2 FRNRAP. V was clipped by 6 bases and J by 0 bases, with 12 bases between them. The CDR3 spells CASGVDPPSYNEQFF. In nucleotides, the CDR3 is TGTGCTAGTGGCGTGGACCCTCCCTCCTACAATGAGCAGTTCTTC.

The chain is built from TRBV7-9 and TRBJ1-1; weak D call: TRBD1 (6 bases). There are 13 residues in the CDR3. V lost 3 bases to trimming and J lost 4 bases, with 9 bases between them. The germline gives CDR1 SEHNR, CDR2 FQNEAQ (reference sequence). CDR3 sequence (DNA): TGTGCCAGCAGCTTTGTCAGGGGCACTGAAGCTTTCTTT. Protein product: CASSFVRGTEAFF.

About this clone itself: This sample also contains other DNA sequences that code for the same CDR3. The CDR3 coding sequence is TGTGCCAGCAGCCTATTCGGGACAGGGAACACTGAAGCTTTCTTT. Encoded protein: CASSLFGTGNTEAFF. This chain connects TRBV7-3 to TRBJ1-1; TRBD1 agrees at 8 bases. This CDR3 contains 15 residues. Germline lookup yields CDR1 SGHTA and CDR2 FQGTGA. Trimming removed 5 bases from V and 1 base from J; junction bases left unmatched: 6.

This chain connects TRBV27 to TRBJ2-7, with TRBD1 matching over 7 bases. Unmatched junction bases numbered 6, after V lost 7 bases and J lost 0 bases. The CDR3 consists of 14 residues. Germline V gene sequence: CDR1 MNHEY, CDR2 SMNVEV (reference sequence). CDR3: CASKLGQISYEQYF. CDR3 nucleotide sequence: TGTGCCAGCAAACTGGGACAGATCTCCTACGAGCAGTACTTC.

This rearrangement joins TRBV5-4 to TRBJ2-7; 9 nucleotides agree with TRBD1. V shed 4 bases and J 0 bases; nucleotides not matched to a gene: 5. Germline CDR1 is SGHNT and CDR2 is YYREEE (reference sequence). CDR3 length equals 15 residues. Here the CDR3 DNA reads TGTGCCAGCAGCCGATCGACAGGGGGCTCCTACGAGCAGTACTTC. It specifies CASSRSTGGSYEQYF.

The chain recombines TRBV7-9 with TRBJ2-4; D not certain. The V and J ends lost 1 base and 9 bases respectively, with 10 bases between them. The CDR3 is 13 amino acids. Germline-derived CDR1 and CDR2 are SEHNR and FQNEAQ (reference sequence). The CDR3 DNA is TGTGCCAGCAGCTTAGGGCCCGTGGGCATTCAGTACTTC. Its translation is CASSLGPVGIQYF. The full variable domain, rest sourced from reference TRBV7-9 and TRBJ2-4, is DTGVSQNPRHKITKRGQNVTFRCDPISEHNRLYWYRQTLGQGPEFLTYFQNEAQLEKSRLLSDRFSAERPKGSFSTLEIQRTEQGDSAMYLCASSLGPVGIQYFGAGTRLSVL.

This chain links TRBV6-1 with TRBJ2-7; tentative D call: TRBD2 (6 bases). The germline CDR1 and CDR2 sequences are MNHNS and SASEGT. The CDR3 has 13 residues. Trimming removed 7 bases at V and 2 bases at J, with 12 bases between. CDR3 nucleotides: TGTGCCAGCACGGCTAGCGTTCCCTACGAGCAGTACTTC. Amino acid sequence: CASTASVPYEQYF.

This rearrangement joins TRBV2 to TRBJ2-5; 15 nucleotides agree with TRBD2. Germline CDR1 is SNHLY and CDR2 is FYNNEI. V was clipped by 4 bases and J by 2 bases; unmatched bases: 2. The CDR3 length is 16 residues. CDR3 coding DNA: TGTGCCAGCAGTGGCGGACTAGCGGGAGGGCAAGAGACCCAGTACTTC. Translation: CASSGGLAGGQETQYF.

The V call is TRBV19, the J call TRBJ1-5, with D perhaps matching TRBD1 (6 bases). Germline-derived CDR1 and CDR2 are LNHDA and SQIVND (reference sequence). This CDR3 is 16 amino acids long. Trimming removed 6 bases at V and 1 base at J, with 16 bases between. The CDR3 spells CASRLQGRGSNQPQHF. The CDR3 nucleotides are TGTGCCAGTAGACTACAGGGTCGGGGAAGCAATCAGCCCCAGCATTTT.

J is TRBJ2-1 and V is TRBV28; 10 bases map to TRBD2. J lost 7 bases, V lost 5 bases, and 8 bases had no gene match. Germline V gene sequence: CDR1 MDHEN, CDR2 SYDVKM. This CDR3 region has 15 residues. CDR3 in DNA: TGTGCCAGCAGTCATTTAGCGGGAGGACGGAATGAGCAGTTCTTC. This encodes CASSHLAGGRNEQFF. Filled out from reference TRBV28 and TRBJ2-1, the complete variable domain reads DVKVTQSSRYLVKRTGEKVFLECVQDMDHENMFWYRQDPGLGLRLIYFSYDVKMKEKGDIPEGYSVSREKKERFSLILESASTNQTSMYLCASSHLAGGRNEQFFGPGTRLTVL.

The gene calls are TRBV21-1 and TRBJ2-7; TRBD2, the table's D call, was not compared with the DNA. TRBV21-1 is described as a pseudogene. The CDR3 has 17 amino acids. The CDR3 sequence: CASSKTGIPIVGYEQYF. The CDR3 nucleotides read TGTGCCAGCAGCAAAACGGGGATTCCGATTGTCGGCTACGAGCAGTACTTC.

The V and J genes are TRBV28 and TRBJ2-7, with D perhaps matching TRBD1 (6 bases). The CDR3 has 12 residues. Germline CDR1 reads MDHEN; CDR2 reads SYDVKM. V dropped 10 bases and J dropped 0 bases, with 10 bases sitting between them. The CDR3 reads CATWTASYEQYF. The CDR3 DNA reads TGTGCCACGTGGACAGCCTCCTACGAGCAGTACTTC.